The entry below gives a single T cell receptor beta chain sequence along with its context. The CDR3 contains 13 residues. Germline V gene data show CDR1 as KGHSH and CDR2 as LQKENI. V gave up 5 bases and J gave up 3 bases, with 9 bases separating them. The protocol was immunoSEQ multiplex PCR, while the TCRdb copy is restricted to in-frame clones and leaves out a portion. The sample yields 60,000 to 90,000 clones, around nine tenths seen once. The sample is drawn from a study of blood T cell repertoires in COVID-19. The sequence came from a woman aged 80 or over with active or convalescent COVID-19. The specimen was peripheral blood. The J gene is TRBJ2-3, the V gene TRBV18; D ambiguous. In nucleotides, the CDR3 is TGTGCCAGCTCAGTCGCCCAGACAGATACGCAGTATTTT. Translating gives CASSVAQTDTQYF.